Below are 5 T cell receptor beta chains sequenced from a single sample in a study of shared clonotypes between healthy human individuals (dated by TCRdb to the early 2020s). Libraries came from the immunoSEQ multiplex PCR assay. TCRdb mirrors the immuneACCESS table, restricted to in-frame sequences. Some clones are absent from its copies; in checked studies, under half trace to an unresolved V gene, and the reason for the others is unknown. For this sample the table gives about 2.1 million clones, of which roughly 91% were detected only once. Around 1.7% of the sample rests with the top ten. CD8 naive samples were obtained by positive selection for CCR7 among CD45RO-negative cells, yielding a CD45RA+CCR7+ population from which TemRA cells were excluded. Sequencing input: naive CD8+ T cells from PBMCs. The intended sense of this specimen's cell subset or site label: CD45RA+CCR7+. These receptors all stem from a man aged 18 to 30 in good health. Some clones in this sample may be carry-over from other donors' samples.

Of note for this clone: Other DNA sequences in this specimen translate into the identical CDR3. The rearrangement links TRBV11-2 to TRBJ1-4; D not certain. V lost 1 base to trimming and J lost 5 bases, with 8 bases between them. The CDR3 consists of 14 residues. Per the germline V gene, CDR1 is SGHAT and CDR2 is FQNNGV. CDR3 sequence (DNA): TGTGCCAGCAGCTTAGGGCCATTGAATGAAAAACTGTTTTTT. Its translation: CASSLGPLNEKLFF.

The V gene is TRBV7-9, the J gene TRBJ2-5; D may be TRBD1 (5 bases). This CDR3 is 17 amino acids long. The ends were cut back, 3 bases at V and 3 bases at J, with 20 bases in the middle. CDR1 SEHNR and CDR2 FQNEAQ come from the germline V gene (reference sequence). Here the CDR3 DNA reads TGTGCCAGCAGCTTCCTCCCTATGAACAGGTCAAAAGAGACCCAGTACTTC. This gives the protein CASSFLPMNRSKETQYF.

The genes are TRBV7-6 and TRBJ2-7, with TRBD2 matching 8 bases. The length of the CDR3 is 15 residues. The germline gives CDR1 SGHVS, CDR2 FNYEAQ. V was pared by 7 bases and J by 3 bases, with 11 bases of the junction left unmatched. The CDR3 region has the DNA TGTGCCAGCACCCCTTCATCCGCGGGAGGCTACGAGCAGTACTTC. Translated: CASTPSSAGGYEQYF.

The CDR3 DNA is TGTGCCAGCAGTTACGGGGGACAGAACTACGAGCAGTACTTC. Its translation is CASSYGGQNYEQYF. This chain links TRBV6-5 with TRBJ2-7; 7 bases agree with TRBD1. CDR3 length: 14 amino acids. Germline V gene data show CDR1 as MNHEY and CDR2 as SVGAGI. V lost 2 bases and J lost 3; bases outside the gene matches: 4.

The rearrangement joins TRBV7-9 to TRBJ2-4; D is tentatively TRBD1 or TRBD2 (5 bases each). Germline V lookup: CDR1 SEHNR, CDR2 FQNEAQ (reference sequence). The CDR3 spans 14 residues. V gave up 1 base and J gave up 13 bases, with 17 bases separating them. CDR3 nucleotide sequence: TGTGCCAGCAGCTTAGGGGACGGTACCTTTCGCCAGTACTTC. Amino acid sequence: CASSLGDGTFRQYF.